This TCR beta chain was recovered during a study of T-cell reconstitution after alpha-beta-depleted transplantation in children. Study-wide findings and caveats: There were some patients whose high TCRbeta diversity at day 60 came from surviving recipient T cells and thymic progenitors. Newly made T cells mostly supplied T-cell counts and diversity one year after transplant.

Unique molecular identifiers featured in how the TCRbeta library was prepared. MiXCR was run by TCRdb on the PCR reads, yielding one entry per CDR3 protein. This table holds approximately 270,000 distinct CDR3 sequences, 20% to 30% found once. The CDR3 is 13 amino acids. V was pared by 3 bases and J by 4 bases, with 8 bases between. The germline gives CDR1 SGHDT, CDR2 YYEEEE. This clonotype was seen ten or more times. The antigen is undetermined. Sequenced here: PBMCs, mostly from graft donor cells, sampled 360 days after TCRalphabeta/CD19-depleted stem cell transplant. This sequence was found in a female patient between 2 and 10 years old who had a stem cell transplant for congenital amegakaryocytic thrombocytopenia, so the T cells may come from the graft donor. The V gene is TRBV5-6, the J gene TRBJ2-1; maybe TRBD1 (5 bases). The CDR3 protein is CASSSGQYNEQFF. The CDR3 region has the DNA TGTGCCAGCAGCTCTGGACAATACAATGAGCAGTTCTTC.